The entry that follows covers one T cell receptor beta chain sequence. Its antigen specificity is not known. The sample holds no much larger clone one base away, and base qualities are not on file. Between the V and J ends, shortened by 1 base and 3 bases respectively, the junction contains 35 bases. The CDR3 contains 22 residues, cysteine and phenylalanine counted. Only CDR3 DNA remains: 66 bases, in frame from the first base. CDR1 and CDR2 are read off the germline V gene as SGHDT and YYEEEE. TCRdb shows the sequencer as Illumina NovaSeq 6000. TCR cDNA was made using 5'RACE template switching, a step that added a universal primer site and unique molecular identifiers. Priming of cDNA synthesis was performed from both the TCR alpha and TCR beta constant segments. Libraries were amplified in two PCR steps, with sample barcodes and sequencing adapters added in the second step. Sequencing of the libraries was done on either Illumina HiSeq 2500 (2x100 bp) or NovaSeq (2x150 bp). Concerning the study's data processing: MIGEC was used to demultiplex reads and collapse the reads into UMI consensus sequences, and MiXCR was used for V(D)J alignment. Using edgeR on replicate PBMC samples, clonotypes were called vaccine-responding if FDR was below 0.01 and the log2 fold change was above 5 up to day 15. Each bulk clonotype was labeled CD4 or CD8 based on which sequenced repertoire, CD4 or CD8, contained the clonotype at higher abundance. The public reads were run again by TCRdb, first through fastp at Q25 and then through MiXCR, and only productive beta chains were kept. For every CDR3 protein sequence, its rows merge into one entry that carries the most common genes and DNA. These V and J calls originate from TCRdb's pipeline instead of the authors' own analysis. In all, the sample holds some 300,000 distinct CDR3 sequences, and roughly 10% of those were seen once. The ten largest clones represent 2.5% to 4% of the sample.

This record belongs to a study of T cells after yellow fever vaccination (dated by TCRdb to about 2019). With respect to the entire study: The SMART-Seq v4 Ultra Low Input RNA kit was used to prepare libraries from fractions with low cell numbers. Bulk PBMC replicates and cell subsets were isolated from blood drawn at multiple timepoints before and after both primary and secondary immunization. Bulk TCR alpha and beta repertoires were sequenced longitudinally to track T-cell clones before and after primary and booster YFV17D yellow fever vaccination. Two healthy male donors, one aged 18 to 30 and one aged 30 to 40 years, made up the cohort. Overall study outcomes, separate from this receptor: Because abundant contaminating clonotypes from the bulk population could be contained in FACS-sorted repertoires, computational filtering was required. A small share of clonotypes occurred in both CD4 and CD8 compartments, likely arising from convergent recombination. Compared with the primary T-cell response, the secondary T-cell response was faster but weaker, reaching its peak on day 5 rather than on day 15. After the booster, most of the clones that had expanded following primary vaccination were detected again (around 95% of CD4 and 88% of CD8), which suggests that memory was broadly maintained. Because only a couple of donors were included in the study, the extent to which the findings can be generalized is limited.

The intended sense of this specimen's treatment or condition label: live attenuated yellow fever vaccine strain. A standard Ficoll-Paque protocol was used to isolate PBMCs from peripheral blood. Dynabeads CD4 and CD8 positive selection kits were used to isolate CD4 and CD8 T-cell fractions. TriZol was used to extract RNA from bulk PBMCs, CD4 and CD8 fractions, and dextramer-positive and dextramer-negative fractions. The sample was CD4+ T cells sorted from PBMCs, taken 45 days after the yellow fever booster vaccination. The source of this sequence is a man aged 18 to 30 who received the YFV17D yellow fever vaccine. This receptor chain uses TRBV5-6 and TRBJ2-7, and the D gene may be TRBD2, 5 bases matching. The nucleotide sequence is given as TGTGCCAGCAGCTTGAACTGGAAAAGAATAACGCGTCATAAAAGCGGTGGCTACGAGCAGTACTTC. This is translated as CASSLNWKRITRHKSGGYEQYF.